This T cell receptor (beta chain) stems from a study of siplizumab effects on memory and regulatory T cells. Study results and limitations: Researchers could not give a naive or memory phenotype to roughly 75-96% of proliferating CD4+ or CD8+ clones.

A note on this clone: Its antigen is unidentified.

Clones were read by immunoSEQ multiplex PCR, and TCRdb kept only the in-frame ones, dropping some. The sample lists 70,000 to 90,000 clones, roughly 93% occurring once. The CDR3 is 14 residues long. Germline V gene sequence: CDR1 MDHEN, CDR2 SYDVKM. Trimming shortened V by 1 base and J by 2 bases, and 7 bases separated the two germline ends. The chain couples TRBV28 to TRBJ2-3; D unresolved. Sequenced material: CD8+ T cells sorted from blood. The TCR sequence derives from a human donor in good health. The CDR3 nucleotides are TGTGCCAGCAGTTTATTAAGTTCCACAGATACGCAGTATTTT. This codes for CASSLLSSTDTQYF.